This T cell receptor (beta chain) appears in the sequencing data of a study of shared clonotypes between healthy human individuals. Sequenced by immunoSEQ multiplex PCR; TCRdb stores in-frame clones only, minus some. This sample has hundreds of thousands of clones, with about 78% found just once. As concerns this clone: Its matching antigen is unknown.

Broader study findings: There were few donors, and this limited the genetic and exposure-history diversity represented. Naive subsets tended to show greater estimated richness than memory subsets. Shared clonotypes: approximately 4.5% naive CD4, about 3.5% naive CD8, about 2.4% memory CD4, approximately 0.41% memory CD8.

The CDR3 is made up of 16 amino acids. Between the trimmed V and J ends, which lost 4 bases and 4 bases, there was a span of 17 bases. Germline V gives CDR1 SNHLY, CDR2 FYNNEI. Sequencing was carried out using memory CD4+ T cells sorted from blood. Subset noted: CD45RA-negative fraction. The receptor comes from a woman in her twenties or thirties in good health. The chain couples TRBV2 to TRBJ1-5; D ambiguous. In DNA, the CDR3 is TGTGCCAGCAGTGGATACGACCCCCGGAGGAATCAGCCCCAGCATTTT. This sequence encodes CASSGYDPRRNQPQHF.